Following are 11 T cell receptor beta chains from one sample sequenced in a study of tumor and adjacent non-tumor tissue in lung cancer. The template was RNA from unsorted bulk tissue. This non-tumor lung sample came from over 3 cm beyond the tumor edge. The library came from three nested PCR rounds adapted from ARM-PCR protocols. TCRdb reprocessed the multiplex PCR reads with MiXCR, giving one entry per CDR3 protein. The table lists approximately 66,000 distinct CDR3 sequences, around 64% of them singletons. The sequencing input was distant non-tumor lung tissue. The source is a man aged 70-80 years with non-small cell lung cancer.

By share, this clonotype counts as medium-sized. The DNA for the CDR3 is TGTGCCAGCAGCTTGGAAGCTAGCGCCCCATCGGGCGAGCAGTACTTC. It is translated as CASSLEASAPSGEQYF. The chain uses TRBV11-2 and TRBJ2-7; D possibly corresponds to TRBD2 (6 bases). Trimming shortened V by 3 bases and J by 6 bases, and 21 bases separated the two germline ends. Germline values: CDR1 SGHAT, CDR2 FQNNGV. The CDR3 has 16 amino acids.

Comment on this clonotype: A much bigger clone sits one base away, suggesting this may be a read error. The chain employs TRBV10-3 and TRBJ1-2, with D possibly TRBD1 on 6 matching bases. The CDR3 runs 16 residues. Germline lookup yields CDR1 ENHRY and CDR2 SYGVKD. The CDR3 loop reads CAIKGTSGRRNYGYIF. DNA for the CDR3: TGTGCCATCAAAGGGACAAGTGGGAGACGTAACTATGGCTACATCTTC.

The chain carries TRBV6-6 and TRBJ1-1; no clear D. The CDR3 is made up of 13 amino acids. Germline lookup yields CDR1 MNHNY and CDR2 SVGAGI (reference sequence). The V gene lost 4 bases and the J gene lost 6 bases, with 12 bases spanning the gap. Here the CDR3 DNA reads TGTGCCAGCAGTTTCATGGACTGTTCTGAAGCTTTCTTT. Translation gives CASSFMDCSEAFF.

This chain joins TRBV7-9 and TRBJ2-1; D might be TRBD2 (6 bases). Germline V CDR1 and CDR2: SEHNR, FQNEAQ (reference sequence). V dropped 4 bases and J dropped 8 bases, with 12 bases sitting between them. CDR3 size: 13 residues. The CDR3 sequence is CASSYSGGDEQFF. Here the CDR3 DNA reads TGTGCCAGCAGCTACTCTGGCGGGGATGAGCAGTTCTTC.

The chain has TRBV5-1 and TRBJ2-1; D remains unclear. With 1 base removed from V and 7 bases from J, the gap between germline ends came to 6 bases. CDR1 is SGHRS and CDR2 is YFSETQ in the germline V gene. The CDR3 extends over 12 amino acids. CDR3 nucleotide sequence: TGCGCCAGCAGCTTGACGGATAATGAGCAGTTCTTC. Protein sequence: CASSLTDNEQFF.

A remark on this clonotype: Compared with germline, one end of the junction differs, possibly owing to a read error. V gene TRBV24-1 combines with J gene TRBJ2-3; TRBD1 matches 9 bases. Germline CDR1 KGHDR, CDR2 SFDVKD. CDR3 size: 18 residues. The CDR3 protein is CVTSDLPPGQGLTDTQYF. Here the CDR3 DNA reads TGTGTCACCAGTGATTTACCACCGGGACAGGGCCTAACAGATACGCAGTATTTT.

This clonotype was seen a handful of times. The rearrangement links TRBV5-4 to TRBJ2-1; TRBD2 matches 13 bases. The CDR3 has 14 residues. The germline V gene has CDR1 SGHNT and CDR2 YYREEE (reference sequence). V shed 4 bases and J 8 bases; nucleotides not matched to a gene: 3. CDR3 bases: TGTGCCAGCAGCCTGGGACTAGCGGGGCATGAGCAGTTCTTC. It encodes CASSLGLAGHEQFF.

A remark on this clonotype: A read error may be the cause here, since a much bigger clone is one base away. The CDR3 sequence: CASSLSLNTQYF. The CDR3 DNA reads TGCGCCAGCAGCTTGTCTCTTAATACGCAGTATTTT. The gene calls are TRBV5-1 and TRBJ2-3, with D unclear. Germline-derived CDR1 and CDR2 are SGHRS and YFSETQ. This CDR3 region has 12 residues. The germline V and J ends were trimmed by 1 base and 7 bases, with 7 bases remaining between them.

The table lists this clonotype with a few counts. Given a much more abundant clone one base away, this may be a read error. The genes are TRBV12-3 or TRBV12-4 and TRBJ1-2, with D uncertain. V gave up 10 bases and J gave up 8 bases, with 17 bases separating them. CDR3 length: 12 amino acids. The CDR3 loop is CAIASPLKGYTF. The CDR3 nucleotides read TGTGCCATCGCCAGCCCTCTAAAAGGCTACACCTTC.

As to this clonotype: This could be a read error, since a much larger clone is one nucleotide away. The CDR3 region has the DNA TGTGCCAGCAGCTTAAGGGGGAGCACTGAAGCTTTCTTT. It codes for CASSLRGSTEAFF. The V and J genes are TRBV7-9 and TRBJ1-1, with a possible D match to TRBD1 (6 bases). This CDR3 comprises 13 residues. The V end was cut by 2 bases, the J end by 4 bases, with 8 bases between. Per germline, CDR1 SEHNR and CDR2 FQNEAQ (reference sequence).

Turning to this clonotype: One end of the junction is discordant with germline, which a read error may explain. The chain employs TRBV12-3 or TRBV12-4 and TRBJ2-1, with unresolved D. The CDR3 runs to 11 residues. The CDR3 spells CDSSWFNEQFF. The DNA for the CDR3 is TGTGACAGCTCCTGGTTCAATGAGCAGTTCTTC.